This T cell receptor beta chain was identified during a study of shared clonotypes between healthy human individuals (dated by TCRdb to about 2020). In the study overall: A few men and a couple of women, aged 18 to 49 years, made up the cohort. For each donor, CD4 naive and CD4 memory were each run on three plates, CD8 naive on two plates, and CD8 memory on one plate. To estimate repertoire size and how much clonotypes are shared between individuals, the study performed deep sequencing of blood TCR repertoires from a handful of healthy adults. Libraries were prepared and TCR repertoires were sequenced by different laboratories using diverse techniques, in order to increase sequencing depth and limit assay-specific biases. Leukapheresis yielded between about 0.85 and 9 billion PBMCs per donor. What the work shows at the level of the full study, not this receptor alone: Estimated clonotype richness was generally larger for naive than for memory subsets. Sharing across several donors was observed for around 5% of naive CD4, under 4% of naive CD8, 2% to 2.5% of memory CD4, and around 0.4% of memory CD8 clonotypes. Higher generation probabilities were observed for clonotypes shared by all four sorted-subset donors than for non-shared clonotypes. The genetic and exposure-history diversity represented was limited by the small number of donors. Sampling was restricted to blood, and TCR repertoires in tissues likely differ from the TCR repertoires found in blood. Even with the large sequencing depth, rarefaction of the sorted-subset datasets indicated that sequencing was incomplete. Pairwise subsampling indicated that sequencing depth was expected to affect the degree of clonotype sharing among donors.

Measured from the cysteine to the phenylalanine, the CDR3 is 12 residues long. The DNA shown is the 36-base CDR3, in frame from base 1. The CDR1 and CDR2 encoded by the germline V gene are SGHAT and FQNNGV. V lost 1 base and J lost 9 bases; the stretch between them is 7 bases long. Healthy HIV-negative adults with no recently reported acute infections or vaccinations were included as donors. Every donor was a Caucasian adult living in Nashville, Tennessee, USA. Magnetic negative selection was used to enrich CD4+ T cells, after which naive cells were positively selected on CD45RA and the negative fraction became the memory subset. Blood was obtained by leukapheresis, after which PBMCs were separated by Ficoll-Histopaque density gradient centrifugation and cryopreserved in liquid nitrogen vapor phase. Purity and quantity of every magnetically sorted T cell population were checked by analytical flow cytometry. Each sorted fraction had its genomic DNA isolated and then quantified by UV absorbance on a Nanodrop 2000c.

TCR CDR3 regions were amplified from genomic DNA by multiplex PCR using the deep immunoSEQ assay. Genomic DNA extracted from each cell subset was distributed evenly over all wells of several immunoSEQ 96-well plates, and each plate served as one replicate. For sorted subsets, each replicate PCR was loaded with about 0.2 ug genomic DNA, equivalent to 25,000 to 30,000 T cell genomes. Purified libraries were measured with a Qubit 3.0 fluorometer, size-checked on a Bioanalyzer 2100, and measured again with the KAPA Library Quantification kit. A separate single-read 150-cycle Illumina NextSeq 550 flow cell was used to sequence each immunoSEQ 96-well plate. As for the authors' bioinformatics: Because the immunoSEQ output held only junctional sequences and lacked quality scores, the filtering could not match the filtering applied to full-length reads. To assign V/J genes and CDR3, sequences were annotated against IMGT germline references using PyIR, a Python wrapper for IgBLAST v1.9. Reads were filtered out if the reads had weak V/J assignments (E-value above 1e-6), no CDR3, stop codons, out-of-frame junctions, or ambiguous translated residues. V3J clonotypes were defined as sequences sharing the same inferred V gene, J gene, and CDR3 amino acid sequence. To compute the percentage overlap between repertoires, the number of shared unique clonotypes was divided by the size of the smaller repertoire. Repertoire richness was assessed with RTK rarefaction, the Chao1 estimator, and Recon v2.1 estimates of unobserved clonotypes. For all TCRbeta clonotypes obtained by the gDNA method from a handful of donors, generation probabilities were computed with OLGA. The immuneACCESS repertoire file appears here via TCRdb, limited to in-frame rearrangements. These files lack a portion of the clones; in checked studies, under half of the deficit traces to unresolved V genes, and the cause of the others is not known. That table is the source of V, J and clone size, and D and trimming were worked out from the DNA. For this sample the table gives a few million clones, of which more than 90% were detected only once. Over 0.12% of the sample rests with the top ten.

Turning to this clone: The target of this receptor is not known. No base quality information exists; no much larger clone differs at one position. Other DNA sequences in the same sample also yield this CDR3.

The sequence derives from a man between 18 and 35 years old in good health. The sample consisted of naive CD4+ T cells sorted from blood. In the paper's terms, the cell subset or site label means: CD45RA+ positively selected. Recombination joined TRBV11-2 with TRBJ2-1, with no reliable assignment of the D segment. At the DNA level, the sequence is TGTGCCAGCAGCTTAGGGGTAGGTGAGCAGTTCTTC. Its translation reads: CASSLGVGEQFF.